The 13 T cell receptor beta chains presented below share a single source sample, sequenced in a study of blood T cell repertoires in COVID-19. This table comes from immunoSEQ multiplex PCR, and its TCRdb copy is limited to in-frame clones, with some not included. The sample carries 85,000 to 90,000 clones, around 85% recorded once. Material: peripheral blood. The receptors come from a woman older than 75 with active or convalescent COVID-19.

The chain links TRBV6-5 to TRBJ2-7; D is unresolved. The V gene's germline CDR1 is MNHEY and CDR2 SVGAGI. This CDR3 has 12 residues. V was clipped by 6 bases and J by 3 bases, with 9 bases between them. CDR3 residues: CASRVQDYEQYF. The CDR3 nucleotides are TGTGCCAGCAGAGTCCAGGACTACGAGCAGTACTTC.

This clone showed up just a few times. The rearrangement links TRBV13 to TRBJ2-7; TRBD1 aligns across 8 bases. The CDR3 is made up of 15 amino acids. Trimming took 0 bases from V and 3 from J; bases not matched to a gene: 4. Germline V lookup: CDR1 PRHDT, CDR2 FYEKMQ (reference sequence). The CDR3 spells CASSLGQGVRYEQYF. CDR3 sequence (DNA): TGTGCCAGCAGCTTAGGACAGGGGGTCCGCTACGAGCAGTACTTC.

This clone was counted a single time. The rearrangement uses TRBV5-1 and TRBJ2-5, with D possibly being TRBD1 (6 bases). The V and J ends lost 4 bases and 5 bases respectively, with 12 bases between them. The CDR3 spans 13 residues. CDR1 is SGHRS and CDR2 is YFSETQ in the germline V gene. The CDR3 DNA reads TGCGCCAGCAGCAAGGAAAGGGGGGAGACCCAGTACTTC. It specifies CASSKERGETQYF.

This chain joins TRBV6-5 and TRBJ2-1; the match to TRBD1 covers 7 bases. This CDR3 is 13 amino acids long. CDR1 MNHEY and CDR2 SVGAGI come from the germline V gene. Trimming at V came to 6 bases and at J to 4 bases, leaving 3 bases not matched to a gene. CDR3 in amino acids: CASSTQGYNEQFF. The CDR3 nucleotides read TGTGCCAGCAGCACACAGGGGTACAATGAGCAGTTCTTC.

The V call is TRBV9, the J call TRBJ1-3; unclear D gene. In germline, CDR1 is SGDLS, CDR2 YYNGEE. The CDR3 has 14 residues. Trimming cost V 0 bases and J 4 bases, with 8 bases left between them. The CDR3 coding sequence is TGTGCCAGCAGCGTAGGTAGCACCGGAAACACCATATATTTT. It translates to CASSVGSTGNTIYF.

This sequence joins TRBV7-3 and TRBJ2-3, with 9 bases fitting TRBD2. The CDR3 contains 17 residues. Trimming at V came to 5 bases and at J to 6 bases, leaving 15 bases not matched to a gene. Germline lookup yields CDR1 SGHTA and CDR2 FQGTGA. In DNA form, the CDR3 reads TGTGCCAGCAGCCCGGGAGGCAGCGGGGGGCCATGGGATACGCAGTATTTT. It yields the protein CASSPGGSGGPWDTQYF.

The chain uses TRBV30 and TRBJ2-1, with D perhaps TRBD2 (5 bases). The germline gives CDR1 GTSNPN, CDR2 SVGIG (reference sequence). The CDR3 spans 17 residues. The V end was cut by 0 bases, the J end by 0 bases, with 15 bases between. This chain's CDR3 is CAWSVAMFSASYNEQFF. As DNA, the CDR3 is TGTGCCTGGAGTGTAGCGATGTTTAGCGCCTCCTACAATGAGCAGTTCTTC.

With respect to this clone: Other nucleotide sequences in the sample specify the same CDR3. The chain couples TRBV29-1 to TRBJ1-2; 7 nucleotides line up with TRBD1. This CDR3 has 13 residues. Germline V gene lookup returns CDR1 SQVTM and CDR2 ANQGSEA. With 7 bases clipped from V and 3 bases from J, the junction kept 8 bases outside the gene matches. The CDR3 DNA sequence: TGCAGCGCCGTGACAGGGACTGACTATGGCTACACCTTC. Its translation: CSAVTGTDYGYTF.

The rearrangement links TRBV2 to TRBJ2-7; perhaps TRBD1 as D (5 bases). Per germline, CDR1 SNHLY and CDR2 FYNNEI. The CDR3 is made up of 11 amino acids. V lost 6 bases and J 9 bases, leaving 12 bases between the germline ends. CDR3 amino acids: CASSAAGAQYF. The CDR3 DNA is TGTGCCAGCAGCGCAGCTGGGGCGCAGTACTTC.

This clone appeared once. This rearrangement joins TRBV4-2 to TRBJ1-2; D is uncertain. V lost 1 base and J 1 base, leaving 4 bases between the germline ends. This CDR3 has 13 amino acids. Germline-derived CDR1 and CDR2 are LGHNA and YNFKEQ. The CDR3 region is CASSQGLNYGYTF. The CDR3 nucleotides are TGTGCCAGCAGCCAAGGACTTAACTATGGCTACACCTTC.

The CDR3 nucleotides are TGTGCCTGGAGTGTTGTCGTCGGGGAGCTGTTTTTT. Protein product: CAWSVVVGELFF. The chain is built from TRBV30 and TRBJ2-2; D gene ambiguous. The germline V gene encodes CDR1 GTSNPN and CDR2 SVGIG (reference sequence). This CDR3 region has 12 residues. V was pared by 0 bases and J by 7 bases, with 6 bases between.

The J gene is TRBJ1-1, the V gene TRBV5-1; the match to TRBD1 covers 9 bases. CDR3 length: 15 amino acids. J lost 4 bases, V lost 1 base, and 5 bases had no gene match. Germline V CDR1 and CDR2: SGHRS, YFSETQ. DNA for the CDR3: TGCGCCAGCAGCTTGACAGGGGGCAAGGGCACTGAAGCTTTCTTT. It yields the protein CASSLTGGKGTEAFF.

This clone has just a few counts. The rearrangement links TRBV5-1 to TRBJ2-6; 8 bases align to TRBD1. V shed 4 bases and J 2 bases; nucleotides not matched to a gene: 11. Germline V gene lookup returns CDR1 SGHRS and CDR2 YFSETQ. This CDR3 contains 18 residues. In nucleotides, the CDR3 is TGCGCCAGCAGCCCGCGGACAGGGCAAGCGGCTGGGGCCAACGTCCTGACTTTC. As protein: CASSPRTGQAAGANVLTF.